A selection of T cell receptor beta chains follows, all from one sample in a study of blood T cells in healthy people across ages. TCRdb re-called the 5' RACE reads with MiXCR, one entry per CDR3 protein. The repertoire includes 760,000 or so distinct CDR3 sequences, 25% of them detected once, and roughly 9% sits in the top ten. These data were likewise used in another study, on T cells of mothers and their children.

Sequenced sample: blood. All receptors derive from a boy between 10 and 17 years old in good health. The CDR3 runs from the conserved cysteine through the conserved F or W. A D gene is named only where the DNA matches it firmly. Some rows mark clone size as missing; the rest say once, few, many or name a class of expanded clone.

NA	TRBJ1-1	TRBV10-1	NA	CASPRSGRLNTEAFF	TGCGCCAGCCCCCGGTCGGGTAGACTGAACACTGAAGCTTTCTTT
NA	TRBJ2-1	TRBV24-1	NA	CATRGSGTYNEQFF	TGTGCCACCAGGGGGTCAGGGACTTACAATGAGCAGTTCTTC
NA	TRBJ2-1	TRBV29-1	NA	CSVEGGLAKYNEQFF	TGCAGCGTTGAGGGGGGGCTAGCCAAGTACAATGAGCAGTTCTTC
NA	TRBJ2-4	TRBV7-8	TRBD2	CASSLVARGALNIQYF	TGTGCCAGCAGCTTAGTGGCGCGGGGGGCCCTAAACATTCAGTACTTC
NA	TRBJ1-6	TRBV3-1	NA	CASTRGGIESPLHF	TGTGCCAGCACCCGAGGGGGGATTGAATCACCCCTCCACTTT
few	TRBJ1-1	TRBV29-1	TRBD1	CSTETGMNTEAFF	TGCAGCACCGAGACAGGGATGAACACTGAAGCTTTCTTT
NA	TRBJ2-1	TRBV12-3/TRBV12-4	TRBD2	CASSPPKLAGNYNEQFF	TGTGCCAGCAGCCCCCCTAAACTAGCGGGAAACTACAATGAGCAGTTCTTC
few	TRBJ2-1	TRBV20-1	NA	CSASPWGGEQFF	TGCAGTGCTAGCCCGTGGGGCGGTGAGCAGTTCTTC
NA	TRBJ2-5	TRBV29-1	NA	CSVDGEIGETQYF	TGCAGCGTTGACGGGGAGATTGGGGAGACCCAGTACTTC
NA	TRBJ2-1	TRBV20-1	TRBD2	CSARAWREGRMGNEQFF	TGCAGTGCTAGAGCCTGGCGGGAGGGCCGTATGGGGAATGAGCAGTTCTTC
NA	TRBJ2-7	TRBV5-6	TRBD1	CASSFRDRGPLSSYEQYF	TGTGCCAGCAGCTTCCGGGACAGGGGGCCTTTAAGCTCCTACGAGCAGTACTTC
NA	TRBJ2-1	TRBV29-1	NA	CSSQGSEGGEQFF	TGCAGCTCCCAAGGATCGGAGGGTGGTGAGCAGTTCTTC
few	TRBJ2-1	TRBV9	TRBD2	CASSARLAGGGDNEQFF	TGTGCCAGCAGCGCCCGACTAGCGGGAGGAGGGGACAATGAGCAGTTCTTC
NA	TRBJ2-3	TRBV12-3/TRBV12-4	NA	CASTAPGDTQYF	TGTGCCAGCACCGCCCCCGGGGATACGCAGTATTTT
few	TRBJ2-1	TRBV7-9	TRBD2	CASSPSGPASYNEQFF	TGTGCCAGCAGCCCTAGCGGCCCTGCCTCCTACAATGAGCAGTTCTTC
NA	TRBJ2-3	TRBV6-1	NA	CASSFSPTDTQYF	TGTGCCAGCAGTTTTTCCCCCACAGATACGCAGTATTTT
few	TRBJ2-7	TRBV3-1	TRBD2	CASRNSGVAYEQYF	TGTGCCAGCAGAAATAGCGGGGTCGCCTACGAGCAGTACTTC
NA	TRBJ2-3	TRBV7-9	TRBD2	CASSTTGTSKDTQYF	TGTGCCAGCAGCACCACCGGGACTAGCAAAGATACGCAGTATTTT
NA	TRBJ1-2	TRBV9	NA	CASSVDGSYAYGYTF	TGTGCCAGCAGCGTAGACGGGAGTTACGCCTATGGCTACACCTTC
NA	TRBJ1-1	TRBV7-2	NA	CASSLARSSETFF	TGTGCCAGCAGCTTAGCCAGGTCCAGTGAAACTTTCTTT
NA	TRBJ2-6	TRBV6-4	NA	CASSDPNVLTF	TGTGCCAGCAGTGACCCTAACGTCCTGACTTTC
few	TRBJ2-5	TRBV7-2	NA	CASSSARGAWETQYF	TGTGCCAGCAGCTCGGCCAGGGGCGCGTGGGAGACCCAGTACTTC
NA	TRBJ2-3	TRBV29-1	NA	CSVIPDTQYF	TGCAGCGTTATCCCAGATACGCAGTATTTT
NA	TRBJ2-7	TRBV29-1	TRBD2	CSVEDRTSGLYEQYF	TGCAGCGTTGAAGATAGGACTAGCGGATTATACGAGCAGTACTTC
NA	TRBJ2-1	TRBV5-6	NA	CASSLDLRDLPTQFF	TGTGCCAGCAGCTTGGATTTGAGGGACTTGCCAACGCAGTTCTTC
NA	TRBJ1-5	TRBV5-1	NA	CASSSDGSSNQPQHF	TGCGCCAGCAGCTCGGACGGGTCAAGCAATCAGCCCCAGCATTTT
NA	TRBJ1-2	TRBV20-1	NA	CSARVQRPDSYGYTF	TGCAGTGCTAGGGTACAACGGCCTGACAGCTATGGCTACACCTTC
NA	TRBJ2-3	TRBV2	NA	CASSEALPADTQYF	TGTGCCAGCAGTGAAGCGCTTCCCGCAGATACGCAGTATTTT
NA	TRBJ2-5	TRBV15	NA	CATSRDWGPQETQYF	TGTGCCACCAGCAGAGATTGGGGACCTCAAGAGACCCAGTACTTC
few	TRBJ1-5	TRBV6-8	NA	CASSWRDLGVKPQHF	TGTGCCAGCAGTTGGCGGGACCTGGGCGTTAAGCCCCAGCATTTT
NA	TRBJ2-3	TRBV20-1	NA	CSVPTASTDTQYF	TGCAGTGTACCGACTGCCTCCACAGATACGCAGTATTTT
NA	TRBJ1-6	TRBV3-1	NA	CASSHPAGSPLHF	TGTGCCAGCAGCCATCCAGCCGGTTCACCCCTCCACTTT
few	TRBJ1-1	TRBV7-3	NA	CASSLRSAGRLMNTEAFF	TGTGCCAGCAGCTTAAGGTCAGCCGGCCGACTGATGAACACTGAAGCTTTCTTT